This record covers a single TCR beta chain. Antigen: not known. The entry originates in a study of T cell responses to AZD1222 COVID-19 vaccine. Regarding the study as a whole: Among spike-specific TCRs, nearly half reportedly target unmutated variant regions. Most donors were white British and more were female, and clonal diversity was possibly underestimated.

Sequenced by immunoSEQ multiplex PCR; TCRdb stores in-frame clones only, minus some. The data show 110,000 to 150,000 clones, more than 90% seen once. Germline assignment: CDR1 KGHSH and CDR2 LQKENI. V was trimmed by 3 bases and J by 1 base, leaving 10 bases between them. CDR3 length equals 15 residues. The chain employs TRBV18 and TRBJ2-1; D is ambiguous. This receptor was taken from an adult in good health. This specimen consisted of peripheral blood, obtained on day 0 of AZD1222 vaccination. CDR3 sequence: CASSPNTASYNEQFF. The CDR3 DNA sequence: TGTGCCAGCTCACCGAACACAGCTTCCTACAATGAGCAGTTCTTC. Based on the CDR3 plus reference TRBV18 and TRBJ2-1, the full variable domain is NAGVMQNPRHLVRRRGQEARLRCSPMKGHSHVYWYRQLPEEGLKFMVYLQKENIIDESGMPKERFSAEFPKEGPSILRIQQVVRGDSAAYFCASSPNTASYNEQFFGPGTRLTVL.